The rows below give T cell receptor beta chains drawn from one sample of a study of T cells in Graves' hyperthyroidism and ophthalmopathy. TCRdb re-derived calls from the multiplex PCR reads in MiXCR, one entry per CDR3 protein. This sample has approximately 640,000 distinct CDR3 sequences, with nearly 45% found just once. Source material: peripheral blood or thyroid tissue (not recorded which). These receptors all stem from an adult man with Graves' disease, either hyperthyroidism or ophthalmopathy (not recorded which). CDR3s include the opening cysteine and the closing phenylalanine or tryptophan. The D gene is left open where the match is weak.

d_gene,j_gene,v_gene,CDR3aa
TRBD1,TRBJ2-7,TRBV20-1,CSARGQRGIGYEQYF
NA,TRBJ1-2,TRBV10-3,CATTQTSYGYTF
NA,TRBJ2-5,TRBV29-1,CSVGVLGETQYF
NA,TRBJ2-6,TRBV5-6,CASSWVPGAWAGANVLTF
NA,TRBJ2-7,TRBV3-1,CASSQVSGVIYEQYF
TRBD1,TRBJ2-6,TRBV5-1,CASSPLGQGALSGANVLTF
NA,TRBJ1-2,TRBV7-9,CASSLAQVGYGYTF
NA,TRBJ1-5,TRBV29-1,CSALDSDNQPQHF
NA,TRBJ1-6,TRBV7-2,CASSLERGSYNSPLHF
NA,TRBJ1-2,TRBV5-1,CASYQDGVGPSGYTF
NA,TRBJ1-1,TRBV7-9,CASSQHENTEAFF
TRBD1,TRBJ1-5,TRBV10-2,CASSEPKRLGRGRGSNQPQHF
TRBD1,TRBJ1-6,TRBV7-8,CASRPRTGDNSPFHF
TRBD1,TRBJ2-7,TRBV20-1,CSGAGGDYEQYF
NA,TRBJ1-5,TRBV9,CASSVAPDNQPQHF
NA,TRBJ2-6,TRBV19,CASSILDGSGANVLTF
NA,TRBJ1-2,TRBV29-1,CSVPTRTNYGYTF
NA,TRBJ2-7,TRBV20-1,CSASELATYEQYF
NA,TRBJ1-1,TRBV5-6,CASSLEMREADNTEAFF
TRBD1,TRBJ1-1,TRBV5-1,CASSPGTDTEAFF
NA,TRBJ1-1,TRBV29-1,CSVVGRTTSTRNTEAFF